The 20 T cell receptor beta chains in this list originate from one sample, sequenced in a study of CD8 T cells in Susac syndrome. With random hexamers, roughly 0.45 to 1 ug RNA was reverse transcribed. In TCRdb, the immunoSEQ multiplex PCR reads were re-called with MiXCR into one record per CDR3 protein. The repertoire has 180,000 or so distinct CDR3 sequences, over 85% of them found once; the top ten carry about 0.13%. The material sequenced was CD4+ T cells from PBMCs. The receptor set was obtained from a human donor in good health.

This clonotype has a single count. The chain couples TRBV7-3 to TRBJ1-3; D may be TRBD1 (5 bases). Trimming removed 5 bases from V and 1 base from J, with 21 bases in between. The CDR3 sequence is 18 residues long. Germline V gene lookup returns CDR1 SGHTA and CDR2 FQGTGA. The chain's CDR3 is CASSAHPPGESSGNTIYF. For the CDR3, the DNA is TGTGCCAGCAGCGCCCATCCCCCGGGGGAGTCTTCTGGAAACACCATATATTTT.

The chain joins TRBV30 to TRBJ1-4, with TRBD1 matching 8 bases. The CDR3 loop spans 14 amino acids. J was trimmed by 12 bases and V by 3 bases; bases with no gene match: 12. The germline CDR1 and CDR2 sequences are GTSNPN and SVGIG (reference sequence). The CDR3 DNA reads as TGTGCCTGGAGGGCCGGGACAGGCGGTGGGGAACTGTTTTTT. Protein product: CAWRAGTGGGELFF.

The sample holds one count of this clonotype. The chain links TRBV11-2 to TRBJ1-6, with 7 bases that match TRBD1. The CDR3 extends over 15 amino acids. Germline V gene data show CDR1 as SGHAT and CDR2 as FQNNGV. V was clipped by 0 bases and J by 7 bases; unmatched bases: 3. The CDR3 is CASSLETGKNSPLHF. In nucleotides, the CDR3 is TGTGCCAGCAGCTTAGAGACAGGGAAGAATTCACCCCTCCACTTT.

The CDR3 nucleotides read TGCGCCAGCAGCTTGGCCTCGGACAGGGGCCCCTACGAGCAGTACTTC. Its translation is CASSLASDRGPYEQYF. The chain employs TRBV5-1 and TRBJ2-7, with 9 bases aligning to TRBD1. Germline V gene sequence: CDR1 SGHRS, CDR2 YFSETQ. The J segment lost 2 bases and the V segment lost 0 bases, leaving 6 bases of the junction unmatched. This CDR3 comprises 16 residues.

The chain couples TRBV20-1 to TRBJ2-1; no reliable D call. The CDR3 consists of 12 residues. Trimming shortened V by 3 bases and J by 6 bases, and 9 bases separated the two germline ends. The germline CDR1 and CDR2 sequences are DFQATT and SNEGSKA (reference sequence). This CDR3 is CSARSDSNEQFF. The CDR3 DNA follows: TGCAGTGCTAGGAGCGACTCCAATGAGCAGTTCTTC.

The chain employs TRBV3-1 and TRBJ2-5; the D is unclear. The length of the CDR3 is 13 residues. Germline V gene data show CDR1 as LGHDT and CDR2 as YNNKEL (reference sequence). The V and J ends lost 1 base and 7 bases respectively, with 10 bases between them. CDR3 loop: CASSQAVSRTQYF. Written as DNA, the CDR3 is TGTGCCAGCAGCCAAGCTGTCAGTCGGACCCAGTACTTC.

This chain joins TRBV5-1 and TRBJ2-6, with D unresolved. CDR1 and CDR2 (germline): SGHRS, YFSETQ. The ends were cut back, 2 bases at V and 0 bases at J, with 3 bases in the middle. CDR3 length: 14 residues. DNA of the CDR3: TGCGCCAGCAGCTTTCACTCTGGGGCCAACGTCCTGACTTTC. Amino acid sequence: CASSFHSGANVLTF. Full variable domain (missing parts from reference TRBV5-1 and TRBJ2-6): KAGVTQTPRYLIKTRGQQVTLSCSPISGHRSVSWYQQTPGQGLQFLFEYFSETQRNKGNFPGRFSGRQFSNSRSEMNVSTLELGDSALYLCASSFHSGANVLTFGAGSRLTVL.

The chain has TRBV4-3 and TRBJ2-3, with 7 bases lining up with TRBD2. Per the germline V gene, CDR1 is LGHNA and CDR2 is YSLEER. Trimming cost V 1 base and J 6 bases; bases outside gene matches: 7. The CDR3 has 15 amino acids. Written as DNA, the CDR3 is TGCGCCAGCAGCCAAGCGTCTTGGGGAGGGGATACGCAGTATTTT. It specifies CASSQASWGGDTQYF.

This chain connects TRBV27 to TRBJ2-7, with TRBD1 identical over 8 bases. The germline V gene has CDR1 MNHEY and CDR2 SMNVEV (reference sequence). Trimming at V came to 5 bases and at J to 3 bases, leaving 9 bases not matched to a gene. CDR3 length: 15 amino acids. CDR3 DNA: TGTGCCAGCAGTCCGGCGACAGGGGCGAACTACGAGCAGTACTTC. This sequence encodes CASSPATGANYEQYF.

The chain carries TRBV29-1 and TRBJ2-5; 10 bases align to TRBD1. Germline V gives CDR1 SQVTM, CDR2 ANQGSEA. The CDR3 runs to 14 residues. J gave up 4 bases and V 6 bases, and 8 bases lay outside the gene matches. The CDR3 loop reads CSVGPGQGLETQYF. The CDR3 bases are TGCAGCGTAGGACCGGGACAGGGGTTAGAGACCCAGTACTTC. Looking up the rest from reference TRBV29-1 and TRBJ2-5 gives the full variable domain: SAVISQKPSRDICQRGTSLTIQCQVDSQVTMMFWYRQQPGQSLTLIATANQGSEATYESGFVIDKFPISRPNLTFSTLTVSNMSPEDSSIYLCSVGPGQGLETQYFGPGTRLLVL.

The chain links TRBV12-3 or TRBV12-4 to TRBJ2-7; maybe TRBD1 (7 bases). This CDR3 contains 17 residues. V lost 5 bases, J lost 3 bases, and 23 bases lay in between. The CDR3 spells CASSPSEYGTAFYEQYF. DNA for the CDR3: TGTGCCAGCAGTCCTAGCGAGTACGGGACAGCCTTCTACGAGCAGTACTTC.

The chain is built from TRBV29-1 and TRBJ2-5; D unresolved. CDR1 is SQVTM, CDR2 ANQGSEA, per germline. Trimming took 2 bases from V and 3 from J, leaving 10 bases between them. The CDR3 has 13 residues. CDR3 coding DNA: TGCAGCGTTGAACACGGGCAAAAAGAGACCCAGTACTTC. The encoded protein is CSVEHGQKETQYF. Looking up the rest from reference TRBV29-1 and TRBJ2-5 gives the full variable domain: SAVISQKPSRDICQRGTSLTIQCQVDSQVTMMFWYRQQPGQSLTLIATANQGSEATYESGFVIDKFPISRPNLTFSTLTVSNMSPEDSSIYLCSVEHGQKETQYFGPGTRLLVL.

The V and J genes are TRBV28 and TRBJ2-1; TRBD2 agrees at 7 bases. Germline V lookup: CDR1 MDHEN, CDR2 SYDVKM. Losses at the gene ends were 5 bases for V and 0 bases for J; bases not matched to a gene: 10. The CDR3 loop spans 17 amino acids. The CDR3 sequence: CASSGSGLTFSYNEQFF. The CDR3 DNA is TGTGCCAGCAGTGGATCGGGACTAACCTTCTCCTACAATGAGCAGTTCTTC.

The J gene is TRBJ2-1, the V gene TRBV9; D remains ambiguous. This CDR3 is built from 14 residues. V dropped 0 bases and J dropped 8 bases, with 12 bases sitting between them. The germline V gene encodes CDR1 SGDLS and CDR2 YYNGEE. This chain's CDR3 is CASSVGLQRDEQFF. CDR3 in DNA: TGTGCCAGCAGCGTAGGGCTACAAAGGGATGAGCAGTTCTTC.

V is TRBV2 and J is TRBJ2-5, with a tentative D call TRBD1 (7 bases). V shed 3 bases and J shed 4 bases, with 12 bases lying between them. The CDR3 is made up of 14 amino acids. Germline CDR1 and CDR2: SNHLY and FYNNEI. The CDR3 DNA reads TGTGCCAGCAGTGACCAGGGGGGTAGAGAGACCCAGTACTTC. Translated: CASSDQGGRETQYF.

The CDR3 here is CASSLSRTGSYEQYF. CDR3 DNA sequence: TGTGCCAGCAGCTTATCGAGGACAGGGTCCTACGAGCAGTACTTC. The chain uses TRBV7-2 and TRBJ2-7; 8 bases match TRBD1. V trimming: 2 bases; J trimming: 1 base; junction bases outside the gene matches: 4. The germline V gene encodes CDR1 SGHTA and CDR2 FQGNSA. The CDR3 extends over 15 amino acids.

V gene TRBV10-3 combines with J gene TRBJ2-5, with D perhaps matching TRBD2 (7 bases). Germline lookup yields CDR1 ENHRY and CDR2 SYGVKD. The CDR3 contains 15 residues. Trimming took 2 bases from V and 5 from J, leaving 15 bases between them. The chain's CDR3 is CAISERARGGETQYF. The CDR3 nucleotides are TGTGCCATCAGTGAGAGGGCCAGGGGAGGGGAGACCCAGTACTTC.

The chain links TRBV29-1 to TRBJ2-5, with D maybe TRBD2 (5 bases). CDR1 is SQVTM and CDR2 is ANQGSEA in the germline V gene. The CDR3 contains 13 residues. The V end lost 7 bases, the J end lost 2 bases, and 14 bases lay between the germline ends. The CDR3 bases are TGCAGCGCTAGCTGGCGAGGTCAAGAGACCCAGTACTTC. Protein: CSASWRGQETQYF.

The chain links TRBV19 to TRBJ1-2; D gene unclear. The CDR3 consists of 12 residues. V lost 9 bases, J lost 7 bases, and 15 bases lay in between. In germline, CDR1 is LNHDA, CDR2 SQIVND (reference sequence). CDR3 DNA sequence: TGTGCCAGCGGACTGGGGTTGGGTGGCTACACCTTC. Protein: CASGLGLGGYTF.

This clonotype was recorded only once. The V and J genes are TRBV7-2 and TRBJ2-1; D is undetermined. The CDR3 consists of 11 residues. V lost 5 bases and J lost 10, with 9 bases in between. Germline-derived CDR1 and CDR2 are SGHTA and FQGNSA. The CDR3 loop reads CASSPTLEQFF. In DNA form, the CDR3 reads TGTGCCAGCAGCCCGACGTTAGAGCAGTTCTTC.